These T cell receptor beta chains were read from a single sample in a study of blood T cell repertoires in COVID-19. Profiling relied on immunoSEQ multiplex PCR, and the TCRdb table lists in-frame clones only, not all of them. The sample lists 73,000 or so clones, about 86% occurring once. The specimen was peripheral blood. The source is a woman aged 60 to 75 with acute or convalescent COVID-19. CDR3s include the opening cysteine and the closing phenylalanine or tryptophan. The D gene is left open where the match is weak. The listing skips clone size in some rows; elsewhere it reads once, few, many or a size class.

J gene: TRBJ2-1
V gene: TRBV9
D gene: NA
clone size: NA
CDR3 DNA: TGTGCCAGCAGCGTAGGAAACAGGGCAAATGAGCAGTTCTTC
CDR3 protein: CASSVGNRANEQFF

J gene: TRBJ1-1
V gene: TRBV19
D gene: TRBD1
clone size: NA
CDR3 DNA: TGTGCCAGTAGTGACCCGGGACAGGGGGGGAACACTGAAGCTTTCTTT
CDR3 protein: CASSDPGQGGNTEAFF

J gene: TRBJ1-4
V gene: TRBV7-2
D gene: TRBD1
clone size: NA
CDR3 DNA: TGTGCCAGCAGCCAGGGACAGGGAACTAATGAAAAACTGTTTTTT
CDR3 protein: CASSQGQGTNEKLFF

J gene: TRBJ2-7
V gene: TRBV29-1
D gene: NA
clone size: NA
CDR3 DNA: TGCAGCCACACGGGGTCAGACGAGCAGTACTTC
CDR3 protein: CSHTGSDEQYF

J gene: TRBJ1-1
V gene: TRBV25-1
D gene: NA
clone size: NA
CDR3 DNA: TGTGCCAGCAGTGAAACACTACAGAACACTGAAGCTTTCTTT
CDR3 protein: CASSETLQNTEAFF

J gene: TRBJ1-5
V gene: TRBV10-3
D gene: TRBD1
clone size: once
CDR3 DNA: TGTGCCATCAGGGAGGACAGGGATAATCAGCCCCAGCATTTT
CDR3 protein: CAIREDRDNQPQHF

J gene: TRBJ1-2
V gene: TRBV10-3
D gene: TRBD1
clone size: NA
CDR3 DNA: TGTGCCATCAGTGAGGACAGGGACTATGGCTACACCTTC
CDR3 protein: CAISEDRDYGYTF

J gene: TRBJ1-3
V gene: TRBV21-1
D gene: NA
clone size: NA
CDR3 DNA: TGTGCCAGCAGCAGAGACCCGGGACAGGGGGTGTTCTCTGGAAACACCATATATTTT
CDR3 protein: CASSRDPGQGVFSGNTIYF

J gene: TRBJ1-1
V gene: TRBV11-2
D gene: TRBD1
clone size: NA
CDR3 DNA: TGTGCCAGCAGCGTACAGTCAGGGGGCACTGAAGCTTTCTTT
CDR3 protein: CASSVQSGGTEAFF

J gene: TRBJ1-1
V gene: TRBV24-1
D gene: NA
clone size: NA
CDR3 DNA: TGTGCCACCAGTGATTCCGGCCTCAGGGCTTTCTTT
CDR3 protein: CATSDSGLRAFF

J gene: TRBJ2-7
V gene: TRBV15
D gene: TRBD1
clone size: NA
CDR3 DNA: TGTGCCACCAGCAGAGATAGGTCGGGACAGCATCTTCTCGAGCAGTACTTC
CDR3 protein: CATSRDRSGQHLLEQYF

J gene: TRBJ1-5
V gene: TRBV5-6
D gene: NA
clone size: NA
CDR3 DNA: TGTGCCAGCAGCTTGCGGGTTAGAGGTCAGCCCCAGCATTTT
CDR3 protein: CASSLRVRGQPQHF

J gene: TRBJ1-2
V gene: TRBV24-1
D gene: TRBD1
clone size: NA
CDR3 DNA: TGTGCCCCGACAGGGGAAGCTAACTATGGCTACACCTTC
CDR3 protein: CAPTGEANYGYTF

J gene: TRBJ2-3
V gene: TRBV11-3
D gene: NA
clone size: NA
CDR3 DNA: TGTGCCAGCAGCTCCGTGGCAGTAGATACGCAGTATTTT
CDR3 protein: CASSSVAVDTQYF

J gene: TRBJ2-3
V gene: TRBV10-2
D gene: TRBD2
clone size: NA
CDR3 DNA: TGCGCCAGCAGTCTGACTAGCGGGAGAGATACGCAGTATTTT
CDR3 protein: CASSLTSGRDTQYF